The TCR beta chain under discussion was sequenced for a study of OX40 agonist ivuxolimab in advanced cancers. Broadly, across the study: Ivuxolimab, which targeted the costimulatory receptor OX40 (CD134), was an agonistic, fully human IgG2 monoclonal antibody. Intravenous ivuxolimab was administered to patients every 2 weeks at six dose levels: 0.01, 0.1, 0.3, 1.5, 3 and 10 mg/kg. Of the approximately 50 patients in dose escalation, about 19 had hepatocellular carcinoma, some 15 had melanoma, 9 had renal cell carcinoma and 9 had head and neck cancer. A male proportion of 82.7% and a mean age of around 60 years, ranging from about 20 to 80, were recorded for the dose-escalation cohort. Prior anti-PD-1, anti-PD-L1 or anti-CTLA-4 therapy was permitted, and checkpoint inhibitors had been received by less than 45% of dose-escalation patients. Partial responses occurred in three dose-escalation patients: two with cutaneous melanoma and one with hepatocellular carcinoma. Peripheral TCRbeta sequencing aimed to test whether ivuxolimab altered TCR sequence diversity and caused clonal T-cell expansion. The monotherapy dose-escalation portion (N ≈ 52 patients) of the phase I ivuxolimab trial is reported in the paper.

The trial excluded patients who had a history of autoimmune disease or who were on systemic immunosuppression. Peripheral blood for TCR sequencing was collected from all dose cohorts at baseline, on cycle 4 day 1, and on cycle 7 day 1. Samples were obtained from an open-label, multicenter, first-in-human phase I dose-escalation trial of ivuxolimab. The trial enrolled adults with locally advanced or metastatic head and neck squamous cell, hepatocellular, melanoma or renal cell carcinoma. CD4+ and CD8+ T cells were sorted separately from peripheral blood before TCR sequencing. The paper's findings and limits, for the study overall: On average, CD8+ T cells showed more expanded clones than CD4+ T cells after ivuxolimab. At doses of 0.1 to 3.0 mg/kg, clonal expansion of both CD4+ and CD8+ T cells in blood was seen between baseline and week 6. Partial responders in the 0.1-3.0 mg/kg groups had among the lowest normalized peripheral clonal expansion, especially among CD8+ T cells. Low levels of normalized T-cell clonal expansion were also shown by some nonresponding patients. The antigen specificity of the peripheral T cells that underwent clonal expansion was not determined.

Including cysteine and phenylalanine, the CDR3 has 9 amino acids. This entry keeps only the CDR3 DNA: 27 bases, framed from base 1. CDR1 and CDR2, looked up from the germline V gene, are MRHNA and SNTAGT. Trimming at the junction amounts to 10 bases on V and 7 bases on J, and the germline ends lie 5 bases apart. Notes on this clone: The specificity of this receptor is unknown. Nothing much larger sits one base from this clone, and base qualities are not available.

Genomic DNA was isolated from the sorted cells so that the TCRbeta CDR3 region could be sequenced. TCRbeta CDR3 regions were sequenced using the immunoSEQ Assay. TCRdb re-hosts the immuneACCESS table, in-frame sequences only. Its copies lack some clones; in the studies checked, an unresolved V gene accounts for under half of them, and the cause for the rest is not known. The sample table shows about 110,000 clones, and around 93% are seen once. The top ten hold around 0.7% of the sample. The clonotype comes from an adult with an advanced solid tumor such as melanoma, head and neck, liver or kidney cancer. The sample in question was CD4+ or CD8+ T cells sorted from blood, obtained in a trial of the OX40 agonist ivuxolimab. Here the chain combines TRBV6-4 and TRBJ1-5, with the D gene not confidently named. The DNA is TGTGCCACCGACCAGCCCCAGCATTTT. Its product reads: CATDQPQHF.